This T cell receptor (beta chain) was observed in a study of PD-L1 blockade in urothelial cancer. Across the study: Prior exposure to chemotherapy in patients amounted to 0 to 3 regimens received. Peripheral blood specimens exhibited a median yield of around 140,000 T cells. Study findings and constraints: A below-median TCR clonality in blood before treatment predicted better survival.

Clones were read by immunoSEQ multiplex PCR, and TCRdb kept only the in-frame ones, dropping some. The sample includes about 95,000 clones, roughly 84% of them seen just once. With 4 bases clipped from V and 4 bases from J, the junction kept 3 bases outside the gene matches. Germline values: CDR1 SNHLY, CDR2 FYNNEI. This CDR3 contains 14 residues. Time point here: pretreatment peripheral blood. As for this clone: Its antigen is not identified. This CDR3 is also generated by other DNA sequences in the sample.

This rearrangement joins TRBV2 to TRBJ1-5; TRBD1 matches at 8 bases. Sample: PBMCs, taken around atezolizumab (anti-PD-L1) treatment. The origin of this receptor is a man aged 60 to 69 with urothelial cancer. CDR3 sequence reads: CASSGTGGNQPQHF. The DNA for the CDR3 is TGTGCCAGCAGTGGAACAGGGGGGAATCAGCCCCAGCATTTT.